The sequence of this T cell receptor beta chain was determined in a study of graft-versus-host responses after intestinal transplantation. The data were produced by immunoSEQ multiplex PCR, yet TCRdb's version contains in-frame clones alone and is incomplete. The sample records around 90,000 clones, around 90% being singletons. Study-level results: The marrow of recipients harbored GvH clones, and ileum or blood showed some of them first.

A word on this clone: Its antigen remains unidentified.

This CDR3 is 14 amino acids long. CDR1 and CDR2 (germline): SGHRS, YFSETQ. V was clipped by 0 bases and J by 1 base, with 5 bases between them. This chain connects TRBV5-1 to TRBJ2-1; no clear D. The material was unstimulated CD4+ T cells sorted from spleen or lymph node cells, obtained before intestinal transplant. This TCR came from a human donor who received an intestinal transplant. The CDR3 bases are TGCGCCAGCAGCTTGGTGGATTCCTACAATGAGCAGTTCTTC. Translating gives CASSLVDSYNEQFF.